This TCR beta chain is from a study of blood T cell repertoires in COVID-19. Study-level background: The cDNA or gDNA used as material had been derived from T cells, B-cell-depleted T cells, or PBMCs.

TCRdb keeps only in-frame clones here, not all; method: immunoSEQ multiplex PCR. The sample holds about 370,000 clones, roughly nine tenths seen once. Individuals aged about 18 to 90 years were recruited from some 26 US areas. Assignments of participants to cohorts depended upon their own reported clinical history. Donors in Cohort 3 who had recovered were those with two negative PCRs, healthcare professional clearance, or resolution of their symptoms. This clone has just one count. V was cut by 4 bases and J by 8 bases, with 20 bases left in between. Germline assignment: CDR1 SGHDN and CDR2 FVKESK. The CDR3 consists of 16 residues.

The specimen sequenced was PBMCs or T cells enriched from blood (not recorded which). The sequence came from a man younger than 35 who had recovered from COVID-19. This rearrangement joins TRBV14 to TRBJ1-4; D is possibly TRBD1 (5 bases). The CDR3: CASSPTYPSRGEKLFF. The CDR3 bases are TGTGCCAGCAGCCCGACTTACCCGTCGCGGGGGGAAAAACTGTTTTTT.